This entry describes one T cell receptor beta chain. The antigen is unknown. This record belongs to a study of Ad26.COV2.S vaccination and SARS-CoV-2 variants. The overall study: Participants got Ad26.COV2.S intramuscularly, once or twice 56 days apart.

Sequencing was performed with immunoSEQ multiplex PCR; in TCRdb, only in-frame clones are kept and a portion is missing. The sample lists 380,000 or so clones, approximately 90% occurring once. The treatment was: 15 to 20 received Ad26.COV2.S at low or high dose, single or two shots; about five received placebo; per-sample allocation not given. Specimens were obtained on day 63 following the first vaccine or placebo injection. This vaccine is an Ad26 vector that expresses the Wuhan-strain SARS-CoV-2 spike. CDR3 size: 15 residues. The germline gives CDR1 MNHEY, CDR2 SMNVEV (reference sequence). The trim removed 4 bases at V and 6 bases at J, leaving 7 bases unmatched. Notes on the study in general: Non-spike TCR breadth was similar in vaccine and placebo recipients.

This specimen consisted of peripheral blood, obtained in a trial of Ad26.COV2.S vaccine versus placebo. The chain carries TRBV27 and TRBJ1-3; 9 bases are shared with TRBD1. The TCR originated in a person aged 18 to 65 who received the Ad26.COV2.S COVID-19 vaccine or a placebo. The CDR3: CASSSSGTGINTIYF. As DNA, the CDR3 is TGTGCCAGCAGTTCTTCCGGGACAGGGATAAACACCATATATTTT.